Listed below are T cell receptor beta chains from one sample, sequenced in a study of cytomegalovirus exposure and HLA in healthy donors. Produced via immunoSEQ multiplex PCR; TCRdb's table is partial and in-frame only. The sample records about 180,000 clones, more than 75% being singletons. Source material: PBMCs. All receptors derive from a middle-aged man in good health and CMV-seronegative. CDR3s include the opening cysteine and the closing phenylalanine or tryptophan. D genes are given only for firm matches. Size tells how often a clone was seen (once, few, many) or the class of an expanded clone, and some rows leave it out.

TRBV6-5	few	TRBD1	15	TRBJ1-2	CASSYGTGDLYGYTF	TGTGCCAGCAGTTACGGGACAGGGGATCTGTATGGCTACACCTTC
TRBV7-2	.	TRBD2	16	TRBJ2-3	CASSPRLADSTDTQYF	TGTGCCAGCAGCCCAAGACTAGCGGACAGCACAGATACGCAGTATTTT
TRBV30	.	.	14	TRBJ2-3	CATNKRLGADTQYF	TGTGCGACAAACAAGCGATTGGGAGCAGATACGCAGTATTTT
TRBV25-1	.	TRBD1	14	TRBJ1-1	CASSIRDSNTEAFF	TGTGCCAGCAGTATCCGGGACAGTAACACTGAAGCTTTCTTT
TRBV18	.	.	13	TRBJ2-3	CASSSLDTDTQYF	TGTGCCAGCTCATCCCTAGACACAGATACGCAGTATTTT
TRBV5-4	.	TRBD2	16	TRBJ2-1	CASRDSGLAGGHEQFF	TGTGCCAGCCGCGATTCTGGACTAGCGGGGGGACATGAGCAGTTCTTC
TRBV5-1	.	TRBD1	15	TRBJ2-6	CASSWTGTGANVLTF	TGCGCCAGCAGCTGGACAGGGACTGGGGCCAACGTCCTGACTTTC
TRBV4-1	.	.	16	TRBJ2-1	CASRDSRKLPYNEQFF	TGCGCCAGCCGGGACTCCCGTAAATTACCCTACAATGAGCAGTTCTTC
TRBV2	.	TRBD1	15	TRBJ1-5	CASSVAGGGYQPQHF	TGTGCCAGCAGTGTTGCAGGGGGCGGGTATCAGCCCCAGCATTTT
TRBV28	.	.	14	TRBJ1-5	CASTIRRVNQPQHF	TGTGCCAGCACGATACGGAGAGTTAATCAGCCCCAGCATTTT
TRBV4-3	once	.	18	TRBJ1-4	CASSLQWGQGWGNEKLFF	TGCGCCAGCAGCCTCCAATGGGGTCAGGGATGGGGAAATGAAAAACTGTTTTTT
TRBV19	.	.	16	TRBJ2-1	CASSFLDGMGYNEQFF	TGTGCCAGTAGTTTCCTGGACGGGATGGGCTACAATGAGCAGTTCTTC
TRBV2	few	.	13	TRBJ1-5	CASSQGSNQPQHF	TGTGCCAGCAGTCAGGGGAGCAATCAGCCCCAGCATTTT
TRBV5-8	few	.	16	TRBJ1-5	CASSLAGGYSNQPQHF	TGTGCCAGCAGCTTGGCGGGAGGATATAGCAATCAGCCCCAGCATTTT
TRBV11-3	.	TRBD1	15	TRBJ2-7	CASSVTGPFSGEQYF	TGTGCCAGCAGCGTGACAGGGCCATTCTCGGGCGAGCAGTACTTC
TRBV6-5	.	.	16	TRBJ1-5	CASSYSVGAANQPQHF	TGTGCCAGCAGTTACTCGGTGGGTGCGGCTAATCAGCCCCAGCATTTT
TRBV4-2	.	TRBD1	15	TRBJ1-4	CASSQEHGQGGKLFF	TGTGCCAGCAGCCAAGAACACGGACAGGGAGGAAAACTGTTTTTT
TRBV30	.	.	13	TRBJ2-3	CAWSTEAPDTQYF	TGTGCCTGGAGTACGGAGGCTCCAGATACGCAGTATTTT
TRBV29-1	.	.	14	TRBJ2-1	CSVDELNAYNEQFF	TGCAGCGTTGACGAACTCAATGCCTACAATGAGCAGTTCTTC
TRBV5-6	.	.	14	TRBJ1-1	CASSLRGFNTEAFF	TGTGCCAGCAGCTTAAGAGGATTTAACACTGAAGCTTTCTTT
TRBV7-3	.	.	13	TRBJ2-1	CASSLQGRDEQFF	TGTGCCAGCAGCTTACAGGGGAGGGATGAGCAGTTCTTC
TRBV4-1	.	TRBD1	14	TRBJ2-7	CASSPGQGSYEQYF	TGCGCCAGCAGCCCGGGACAGGGTAGCTACGAGCAGTACTTC
TRBV20-1	.	.	11	TRBJ2-7	CSASERYEQYF	TGCAGTGCTAGCGAGCGGTACGAGCAGTACTTC
TRBV20-1	.	TRBD2	11	TRBJ2-7	CSAPREVEQYF	TGCAGTGCACCGCGGGAGGTCGAGCAGTACTTC
TRBV4-1	.	.	16	TRBJ2-5	CASSLTAGTKQETQYF	TGCGCCAGCAGCCTAACGGCAGGCACCAAACAAGAGACCCAGTACTTC
TRBV6-4	once	.	15	TRBJ2-3	CASSRQESSTDTQYF	TGTGCCAGCAGTAGACAGGAGTCTAGCACAGATACGCAGTATTTT
TRBV5-5	.	.	15	TRBJ1-2	CASSQTAQSQGTYTF	TGTGCCAGCAGTCAGACCGCGCAATCTCAGGGGACCTACACCTTC
TRBV7-9	.	TRBD2	15	TRBJ2-5	CASSLLAGVQETQYF	TGTGCCAGCAGCTTATTAGCGGGGGTACAAGAGACCCAGTACTTC
TRBV7-3	few	.	15	TRBJ2-7	CASSPRDSRAYEQYF	TGTGCCAGCAGCCCGAGGGACTCTCGGGCCTACGAGCAGTACTTC
TRBV14	.	TRBD1	14	TRBJ1-1	CASSQGQAYTEAFF	TGTGCCAGCAGCCAGGGACAGGCGTACACTGAAGCTTTCTTT
TRBV7-2	few	.	13	TRBJ1-5	CASSGQSNQPQHF	TGTGCCAGCAGCGGACAGAGCAATCAGCCCCAGCATTTT
TRBV14	few	.	15	TRBJ2-7	CASSPGRRSSYEQYF	TGTGCCAGCAGCCCCGGAAGACGTAGCAGCTACGAGCAGTACTTC
TRBV7-8	.	.	14	TRBJ2-7	CASSFLPGPHEQYF	TGTGCCAGCAGCTTTCTCCCAGGGCCCCACGAGCAGTACTTC
TRBV15	once	TRBD1	14	TRBJ2-7	CATSTGQGTYEQYF	TGTGCCACCAGCACCGGACAGGGGACCTACGAGCAGTACTTC
TRBV6-6	.	.	14	TRBJ1-5	CASSKLQGFQPQHF	TGTGCCAGCAGTAAACTACAGGGATTTCAGCCCCAGCATTTT
TRBV7-2	once	TRBD2	16	TRBJ2-2	CASSSIGLANTGELFF	TGTGCCAGCAGCTCGATTGGACTAGCGAACACCGGGGAGCTGTTTTTT
TRBV27	.	TRBD2	14	TRBJ2-1	CASSSGSSYNEQFF	TGTGCCAGCAGTAGCGGGAGTAGTTACAATGAGCAGTTCTTC
TRBV30	.	TRBD1	13	TRBJ1-2	CAWSVKQGGGYTF	TGTGCCTGGAGTGTAAAACAGGGGGGTGGCTACACCTTC
TRBV5-1	once	TRBD2	17	TRBJ2-1	CASSLERRLAGINEQFF	TGCGCCAGCAGCTTGGAAAGAAGGCTAGCGGGAATTAATGAGCAGTTCTTC
TRBV5-1	.	.	14	TRBJ2-7	CASSLDGSSYEQYF	TGCGCCAGCAGCTTGGACGGGAGCTCCTACGAGCAGTACTTC
TRBV5-5	.	TRBD1	15	TRBJ2-7	CASSRGQGYSYEQYF	TGTGCCAGCAGCCGGGGACAGGGGTACTCCTACGAGCAGTACTTC
TRBV12-5	.	TRBD1	15	TRBJ2-3	CASGWTGDSTDTQYF	TGTGCTAGTGGTTGGACAGGGGACAGCACAGATACGCAGTATTTT
TRBV9	.	TRBD1	15	TRBJ2-4	CASSVSGQGQNIQYF	TGTGCCAGCAGCGTCTCAGGACAGGGGCAAAACATTCAGTACTTC
TRBV2	.	.	12	TRBJ2-1	CASSVRGTPQFF	TGTGCCAGCAGTGTCCGGGGGACCCCGCAGTTCTTC
TRBV6-1	.	.	14	TRBJ2-5	CASTFVGQGETQYF	TGTGCCAGCACTTTTGTGGGGCAGGGAGAGACCCAGTACTTC
TRBV4-1	few	.	15	TRBJ2-5	CASSQAQGYQETQYF	TGCGCCAGCAGCCAAGCTCAGGGGTACCAAGAGACCCAGTACTTC
TRBV4-1	.	.	13	TRBJ2-3	CASSQYNTDTQYF	TGCGCCAGCAGCCAATACAACACAGATACGCAGTATTTT
TRBV7-9	.	TRBD1	16	TRBJ1-1	CASSSGGQLRGTEAFF	TGTGCCAGCAGCTCAGGGGGACAGTTACGAGGGACTGAAGCTTTCTTT
TRBV7-8	.	TRBD1	17	TRBJ1-3	CASSPGQGIVSGNTIYF	TGTGCCAGCAGCCCCGGACAGGGGATCGTCTCTGGAAACACCATATATTTT
TRBV19	.	.	15	TRBJ1-1	CASSIGERMNTEAFF	TGTGCCAGTAGTATAGGGGAGCGAATGAACACTGAAGCTTTCTTT
TRBV6-5	.	.	13	TRBJ1-5	CASQRSGNQPQHF	TGTGCCAGCCAAAGGAGCGGGAATCAGCCCCAGCATTTT
TRBV11-2	.	.	15	TRBJ2-5	CASRGGTDGPRTQYF	TGTGCCAGCAGAGGAGGGACGGACGGCCCCCGGACCCAGTACTTC
TRBV5-1	few	.	14	TRBJ2-7	CASSLNPRSYEQYF	TGCGCCAGCAGCTTGAATCCCCGCTCCTACGAGCAGTACTTC
TRBV16	.	TRBD1	14	TRBJ1-2	CASSQSSTGGGYTF	TGTGCCAGCAGCCAATCGAGCACAGGGGGTGGCTACACCTTC
TRBV6-6	once	.	16	TRBJ2-6	CASSSPGVSGANVLTF	TGTGCCAGCAGTTCCCCAGGGGTTTCTGGGGCCAACGTCCTGACTTTC
TRBV30	few	TRBD2	15	TRBJ2-7	CAWSSGSLVSYEQYF	TGTGCCTGGAGCAGCGGGAGTCTCGTTTCCTACGAGCAGTACTTC
TRBV6-5	.	.	11	TRBJ2-7	CASSYSSEQYF	TGTGCCAGCAGTTACTCGTCTGAGCAGTACTTC
TRBV7-2	.	.	15	TRBJ1-1	CASSYHLTLNTEAFF	TGTGCCAGCAGTTACCACCTAACCTTGAACACTGAAGCTTTCTTT
TRBV23-1	.	TRBD1	19	TRBJ2-7	CASSQSGSSVGQGAYEQYF	TGCGCCAGCAGTCAATCAGGATCCTCGGTTGGACAGGGGGCGTACGAGCAGTACTTC